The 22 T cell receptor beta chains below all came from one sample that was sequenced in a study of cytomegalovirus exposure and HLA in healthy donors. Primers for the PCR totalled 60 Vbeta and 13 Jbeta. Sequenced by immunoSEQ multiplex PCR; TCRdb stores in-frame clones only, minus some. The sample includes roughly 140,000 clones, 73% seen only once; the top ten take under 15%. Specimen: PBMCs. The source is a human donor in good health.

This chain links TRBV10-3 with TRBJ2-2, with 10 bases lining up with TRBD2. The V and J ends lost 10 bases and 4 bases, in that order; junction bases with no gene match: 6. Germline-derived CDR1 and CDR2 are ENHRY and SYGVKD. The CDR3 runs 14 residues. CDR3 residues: CATRTSGSTGELFF. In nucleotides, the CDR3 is TGTGCCACCAGGACTAGCGGAAGCACCGGGGAGCTGTTTTTT.

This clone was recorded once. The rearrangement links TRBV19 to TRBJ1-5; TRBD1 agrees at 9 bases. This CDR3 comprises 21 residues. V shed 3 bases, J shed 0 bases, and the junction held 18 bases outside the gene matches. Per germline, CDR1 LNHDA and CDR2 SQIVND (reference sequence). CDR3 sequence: CASSIRGWGQGGSYSNQPQHF. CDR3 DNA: TGTGCCAGTAGTATCAGGGGCTGGGGACAGGGAGGGTCATATAGCAATCAGCCCCAGCATTTT.

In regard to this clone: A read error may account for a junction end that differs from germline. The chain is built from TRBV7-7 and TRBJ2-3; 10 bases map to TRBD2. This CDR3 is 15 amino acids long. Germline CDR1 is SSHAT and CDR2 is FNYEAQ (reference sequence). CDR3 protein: CASSRGLASTDTQYF. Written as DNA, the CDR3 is TGTGCTAGCAGCCGGGGACTAGCGAGCACAGATACGCAGTATTTT. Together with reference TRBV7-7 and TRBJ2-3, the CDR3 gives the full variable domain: GAGVSQSPRYKVTKRGQDVTLRCDPISSHATLYWYQQALGQGPEFLTYFNYEAQPDKSGLPSDRFSAERPEGSISTLTIQRTEQRDSAMYRCASSRGLASTDTQYFGPGTRLTVL.

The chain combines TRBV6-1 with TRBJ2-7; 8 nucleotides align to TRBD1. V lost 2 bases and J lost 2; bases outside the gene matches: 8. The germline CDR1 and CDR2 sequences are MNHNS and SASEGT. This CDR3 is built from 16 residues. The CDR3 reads CASSEFVGQETYEQYF. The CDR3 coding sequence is TGTGCCAGCAGTGAATTCGTGGGACAGGAGACCTACGAGCAGTACTTC.

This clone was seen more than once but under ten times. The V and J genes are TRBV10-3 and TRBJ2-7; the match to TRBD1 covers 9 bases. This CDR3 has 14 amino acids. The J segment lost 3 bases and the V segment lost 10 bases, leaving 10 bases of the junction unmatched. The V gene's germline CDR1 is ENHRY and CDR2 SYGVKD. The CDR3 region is CASRTGGTYYEQYF. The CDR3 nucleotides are TGTGCCAGTCGTACAGGGGGCACTTACTACGAGCAGTACTTC.

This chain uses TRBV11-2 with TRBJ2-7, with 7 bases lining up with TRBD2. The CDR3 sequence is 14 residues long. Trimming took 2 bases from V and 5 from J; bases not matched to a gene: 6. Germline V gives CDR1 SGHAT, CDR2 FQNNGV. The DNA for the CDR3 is TGTGCCAGCAGCTTATGGGGGGGTGTAGACGAGCAGTACTTC. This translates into CASSLWGGVDEQYF.

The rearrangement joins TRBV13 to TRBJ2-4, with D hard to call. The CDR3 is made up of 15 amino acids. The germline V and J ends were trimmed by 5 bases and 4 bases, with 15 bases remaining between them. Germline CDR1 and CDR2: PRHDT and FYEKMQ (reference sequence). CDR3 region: CASSKTWRGKNIQYF. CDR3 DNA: TGTGCCAGCAGCAAGACGTGGCGAGGAAAAAACATTCAGTACTTC.

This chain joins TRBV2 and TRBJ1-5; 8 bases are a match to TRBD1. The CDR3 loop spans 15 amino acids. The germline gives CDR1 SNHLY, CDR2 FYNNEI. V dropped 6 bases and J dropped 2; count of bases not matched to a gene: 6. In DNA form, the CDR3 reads TGTGCCAGCAGCCAGACAGGGGTGGGCAATCAGCCCCAGCATTTT. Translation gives CASSQTGVGNQPQHF.

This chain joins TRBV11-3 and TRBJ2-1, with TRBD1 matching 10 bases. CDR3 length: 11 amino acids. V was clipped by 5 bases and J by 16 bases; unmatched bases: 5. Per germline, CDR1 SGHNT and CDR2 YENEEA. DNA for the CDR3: TGTGCCAGCAGCCTGGGACAGGGGCATTTCTTC. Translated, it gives CASSLGQGHFF. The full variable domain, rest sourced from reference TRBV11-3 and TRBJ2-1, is EAGVVQSPRYKIIEKKQPVAFWCNPISGHNTLYWYLQNLGQGPELLIRYENEEAVDDSQLPKDRFSAERLKGVDSTLKIQPAELGDSAVYLCASSLGQGHFFGPGTRLTVL.

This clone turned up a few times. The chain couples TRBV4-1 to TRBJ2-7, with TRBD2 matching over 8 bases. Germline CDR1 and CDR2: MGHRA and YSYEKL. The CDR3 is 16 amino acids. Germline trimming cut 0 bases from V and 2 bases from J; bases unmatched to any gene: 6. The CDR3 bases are TGCGCCAGCAGCCAAGATTCGCTAGCGGGTGCCTACGAGCAGTACTTC. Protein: CASSQDSLAGAYEQYF.

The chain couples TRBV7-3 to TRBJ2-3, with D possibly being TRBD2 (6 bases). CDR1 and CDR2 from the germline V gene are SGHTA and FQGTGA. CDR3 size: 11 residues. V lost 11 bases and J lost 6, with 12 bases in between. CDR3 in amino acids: CAPLGGDTQYF. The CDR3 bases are TGTGCCCCGCTCGGGGGTGATACGCAGTATTTT. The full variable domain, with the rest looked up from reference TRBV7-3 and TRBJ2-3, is GAGVSQTPSNKVTEKGKYVELRCDPISGHTALYWYRQSLGQGPEFLIYFQGTGAADDSGLPNDRFFAVRPEGSVSTLKIQRTERGDSAVYLCAPLGGDTQYFGPGTRLTVL.

CDR3 sequence: CASSGGAAEKLFF. The CDR3 DNA follows: TGTGCCAGTTCGGGGGGAGCAGCCGAAAAACTGTTTTTT. The chain employs TRBV27 and TRBJ1-4; tentatively, D is TRBD1 (5 bases). The CDR3 loop spans 13 amino acids. In germline, CDR1 is MNHEY, CDR2 SMNVEV (reference sequence). Trimming removed 9 bases from V and 8 bases from J, with 16 bases in between. Full variable domain (remainder filled in from reference TRBV27 and TRBJ1-4): EAQVTQNPRYLITVTGKKLTVTCSQNMNHEYMSWYRQDPGLGLRQIYYSMNVEVTDKGDVPEGYKVSRKEKRNFPLILESPSPNQTSLYFCASSGGAAEKLFFGSGTQLSVL.

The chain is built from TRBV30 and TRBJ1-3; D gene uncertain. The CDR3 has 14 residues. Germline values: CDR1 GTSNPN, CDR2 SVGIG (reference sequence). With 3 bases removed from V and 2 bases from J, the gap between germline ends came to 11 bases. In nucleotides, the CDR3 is TGTGCCTGGAGATCGGCGGAGACTGGAAACACCATATATTTT. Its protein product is CAWRSAETGNTIYF. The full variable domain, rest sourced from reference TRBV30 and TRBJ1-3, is SQTIHQWPATLVQPVGSPLSLECTVEGTSNPNLYWYRQAAGRGLQLLFYSVGIGQISSEVPQNLSASRPQDRQFILSSKKLLLSDSGFYLCAWRSAETGNTIYFGEGSWLTVV.

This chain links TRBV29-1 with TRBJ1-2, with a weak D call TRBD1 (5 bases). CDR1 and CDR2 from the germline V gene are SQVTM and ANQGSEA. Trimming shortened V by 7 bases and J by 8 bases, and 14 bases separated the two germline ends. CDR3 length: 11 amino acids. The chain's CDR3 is CSAMTDGGYTF. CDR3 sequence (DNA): TGCAGCGCGATGACAGACGGGGGCTACACCTTC.

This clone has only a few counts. CDR3 loop: CASGNRGPYEQYF. CDR3 DNA: TGTGCCAGCGGGAACAGGGGTCCCTACGAGCAGTACTTC. The V gene is TRBV27, the J gene TRBJ2-7; TRBD1 matches 7 bases. This CDR3 is built from 13 residues. The V segment lost 8 bases and the J segment 2 bases; nucleotides outside the gene matches: 6. Germline values: CDR1 MNHEY, CDR2 SMNVEV (reference sequence).

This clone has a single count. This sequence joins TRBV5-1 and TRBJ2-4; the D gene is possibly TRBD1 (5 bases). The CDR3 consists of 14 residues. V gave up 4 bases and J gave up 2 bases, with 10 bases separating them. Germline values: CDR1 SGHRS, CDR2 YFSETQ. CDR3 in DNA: TGCGCCAGCAGCAGGGGTGGTTCCAAAAACATTCAGTACTTC. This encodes CASSRGGSKNIQYF.

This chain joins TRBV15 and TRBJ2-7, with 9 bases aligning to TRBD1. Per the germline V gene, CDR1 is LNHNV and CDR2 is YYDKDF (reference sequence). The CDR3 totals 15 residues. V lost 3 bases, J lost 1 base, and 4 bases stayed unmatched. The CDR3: CATSREGTGSYEQYF. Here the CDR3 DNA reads TGTGCCACCAGCAGGGAAGGGACAGGGTCCTACGAGCAGTACTTC.

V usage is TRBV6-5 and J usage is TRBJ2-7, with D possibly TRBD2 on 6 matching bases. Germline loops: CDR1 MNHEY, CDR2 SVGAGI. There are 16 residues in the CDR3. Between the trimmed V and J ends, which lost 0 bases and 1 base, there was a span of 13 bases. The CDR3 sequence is CASSYSSEGTSYEQYF. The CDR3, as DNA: TGTGCCAGCAGTTACTCGAGCGAAGGGACTTCCTACGAGCAGTACTTC.

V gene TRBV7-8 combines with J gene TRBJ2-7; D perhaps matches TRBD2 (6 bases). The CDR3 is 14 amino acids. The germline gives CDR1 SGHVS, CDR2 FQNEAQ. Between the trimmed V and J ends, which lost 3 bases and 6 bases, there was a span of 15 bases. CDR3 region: CASSFPTSLGEQYF. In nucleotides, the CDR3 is TGTGCCAGCAGCTTTCCGACTAGTTTGGGCGAGCAGTACTTC.

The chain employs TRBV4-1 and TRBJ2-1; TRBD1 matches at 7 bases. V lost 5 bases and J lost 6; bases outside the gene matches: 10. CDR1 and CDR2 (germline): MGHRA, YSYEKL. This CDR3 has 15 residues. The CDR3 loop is CASSNRQGVGNEQFF. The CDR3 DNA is TGCGCCAGCAGCAACCGACAGGGAGTAGGCAATGAGCAGTTCTTC.

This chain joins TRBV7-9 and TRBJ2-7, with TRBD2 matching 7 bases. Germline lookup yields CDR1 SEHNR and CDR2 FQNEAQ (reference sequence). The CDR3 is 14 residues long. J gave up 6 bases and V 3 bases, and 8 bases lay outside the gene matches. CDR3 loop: CASSFGLGLGEQYF. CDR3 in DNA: TGTGCCAGCAGCTTCGGACTAGGGTTGGGCGAGCAGTACTTC.

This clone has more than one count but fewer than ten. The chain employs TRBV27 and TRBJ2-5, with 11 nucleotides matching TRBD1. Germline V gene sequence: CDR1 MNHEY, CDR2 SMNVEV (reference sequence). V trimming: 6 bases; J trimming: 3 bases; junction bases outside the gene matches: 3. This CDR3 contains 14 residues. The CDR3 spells CASSRTGGEETQYF. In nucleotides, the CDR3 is TGTGCCAGCAGCCGGACAGGGGGCGAAGAGACCCAGTACTTC.